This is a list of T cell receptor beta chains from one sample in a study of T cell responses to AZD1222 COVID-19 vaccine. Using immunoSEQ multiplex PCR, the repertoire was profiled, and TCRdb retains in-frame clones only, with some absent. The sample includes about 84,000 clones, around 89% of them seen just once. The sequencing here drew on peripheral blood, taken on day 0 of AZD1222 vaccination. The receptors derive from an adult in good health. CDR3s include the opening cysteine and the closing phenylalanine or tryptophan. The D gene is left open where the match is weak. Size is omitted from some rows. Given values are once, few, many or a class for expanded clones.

CDR3 DNA: TGTGCCAGCACCTTTGACCAGGACAGGGTTAATGAAAAACTGTTTTTT; CDR3 protein: CASTFDQDRVNEKLFF; V gene: TRBV7-8; D gene: TRBD1; clone size: -; J gene: TRBJ1-4
CDR3 DNA: TGTGCCAGCAGCCTTACTGGCAGCGATAGCAATCAGCCCCAGCATTTT; CDR3 protein: CASSLTGSDSNQPQHF; V gene: TRBV11-1; D gene: -; clone size: -; J gene: TRBJ1-5
CDR3 DNA: TGTGCCAGCAGCGCGGGACAGGCCTCCGGCGGGGAGCTGTTTTTT; CDR3 protein: CASSAGQASGGELFF; V gene: TRBV6-2/TRBV6-3; D gene: TRBD1; clone size: -; J gene: TRBJ2-2
CDR3 DNA: TGCGCCAGCAGCTTGGGGCAGAACTCCTACGAGCAGTACTTC; CDR3 protein: CASSLGQNSYEQYF; V gene: TRBV5-1; D gene: -; clone size: -; J gene: TRBJ2-7
CDR3 DNA: TGTGCCAGCAGTAGCCTACAGGGGGCAGATCAGCCCCAGCATTTT; CDR3 protein: CASSSLQGADQPQHF; V gene: TRBV27; D gene: TRBD1; clone size: few; J gene: TRBJ1-5
CDR3 DNA: TGTGCCAGCAGCAACGGACTTACAGATACGCAGTATTTT; CDR3 protein: CASSNGLTDTQYF; V gene: TRBV9; D gene: -; clone size: -; J gene: TRBJ2-3
CDR3 DNA: TGTGCCAGCAGCGACCGTTACGGTACGTTCATGAACACTGAAGCTTTCTTT; CDR3 protein: CASSDRYGTFMNTEAFF; V gene: TRBV3-1/TRBV3-2; D gene: -; clone size: -; J gene: TRBJ1-1
CDR3 DNA: TGTGTCAGAAGCCCCCGGGACAGTTACGAGCAGTACTTC; CDR3 protein: CVRSPRDSYEQYF; V gene: TRBV7-5; D gene: -; clone size: -; J gene: TRBJ2-7
CDR3 DNA: TGTGCCAGCAGGTCCGGGACTAGCGGTCCCTACGAGCAGTACTTC; CDR3 protein: CASRSGTSGPYEQYF; V gene: TRBV27; D gene: TRBD2; clone size: -; J gene: TRBJ2-7
CDR3 DNA: TGTGCCAGCAGTGAGGGGGCTAGCGGGACAGATACGCAGTATTTT; CDR3 protein: CASSEGASGTDTQYF; V gene: TRBV6-4; D gene: TRBD2; clone size: few; J gene: TRBJ2-3
CDR3 DNA: TGCAGCGTTGACTTCGAGCTAGCCCCCAATGAGCAGTTCTTC; CDR3 protein: CSVDFELAPNEQFF; V gene: TRBV29-1; D gene: -; clone size: -; J gene: TRBJ2-1
CDR3 DNA: TGTGCCAGCAGCTTAGGAGCGGGAGTTCACAATGAGCAGTTCTTC; CDR3 protein: CASSLGAGVHNEQFF; V gene: TRBV11-2; D gene: TRBD2; clone size: -; J gene: TRBJ2-1
CDR3 DNA: TGTGCCAGCAGCCCAGCCGGGACTAGCGGACCTAACGAGCAGTACTTC; CDR3 protein: CASSPAGTSGPNEQYF; V gene: TRBV9; D gene: TRBD2; clone size: -; J gene: TRBJ2-7